One and the same sample provided the 10 T cell receptor beta chains below, sequenced in a study of T cell changes during pregnancy in multiple sclerosis. Generated by immunoSEQ multiplex PCR, the TCRdb table keeps only in-frame clones and is missing some. The data hold tens of thousands of clones, with more than 80% observed a single time. The sample here was CD4+ T cells from peripheral blood mononuclear cells, taken before pregnancy. The receptors originated from a female donor with multiple sclerosis, enrolled in a pregnancy study.

The chain recombines TRBV6-6 with TRBJ2-3; TRBD2 matches at 7 bases. The CDR3 is 15 amino acids. Germline-derived CDR1 and CDR2 are MNHNY and SVGAGI (reference sequence). Trimming at V came to 0 bases and at J to 3 bases, leaving 3 bases not matched to a gene. For the CDR3, the DNA is TGTGCCAGCAGTTACTCGGGGGGGTGGACAGATACGCAGTATTTT. It is translated as CASSYSGGWTDTQYF.

The chain uses TRBV10-2 and TRBJ2-7, with a possible D match to TRBD1 (5 bases). Germline CDR1 WSHSY, CDR2 SAAADI. Trimming took off 0 bases at V and 2 bases at J, with 11 bases between the two ends. The CDR3 contains 15 residues. CDR3 loop: CASSESETDTYEQYF. CDR3 sequence (DNA): TGCGCCAGCAGTGAGTCGGAGACAGACACCTACGAGCAGTACTTC.

This chain uses TRBV5-4 with TRBJ1-2; 9 bases fit TRBD1. Trimming took 3 bases from V and 6 from J; bases not matched to a gene: 9. The CDR3 sequence is 15 residues long. CDR1 is SGHNT, CDR2 YYREEE, per germline (reference sequence). CDR3 coding DNA: TGTGCCAGCAGCTCACAAAAGGGACAGGGTGATGGCTACACCTTC. It specifies CASSSQKGQGDGYTF.

J is TRBJ1-5 and V is TRBV6-1, with D perhaps matching TRBD1 (6 bases). Trimming removed 2 bases from V and 7 bases from J, with 18 bases in between. CDR3 length: 16 amino acids. Germline V gene data show CDR1 as MNHNS and CDR2 as SASEGT. This CDR3 reads CASSERRGARSQPQHF. The CDR3 DNA follows: TGTGCCAGCAGTGAACGCCGGGGGGCGCGGTCCCAGCCCCAGCATTTT.

The chain has TRBV30 and TRBJ2-5; maybe TRBD2 (6 bases). This CDR3 is 12 amino acids long. The V gene lost 4 bases and the J gene lost 4 bases, with 10 bases spanning the gap. Germline V lookup: CDR1 GTSNPN, CDR2 SVGIG (reference sequence). CDR3 in DNA: TGTGCCTGGATTGGGGGGACAGAGACCCAGTACTTC. It translates to CAWIGGTETQYF.

The rearrangement uses TRBV28 and TRBJ2-7; maybe TRBD2 (6 bases). V shed 5 bases and J shed 2 bases, with 16 bases lying between them. CDR3 length: 15 amino acids. Germline-derived CDR1 and CDR2 are MDHEN and SYDVKM. The CDR3 DNA follows: TGTGCCAGCAGTACCCCGGGGGACGGTCCCTACGAGCAGTACTTC. It is translated as CASSTPGDGPYEQYF.

This chain links TRBV10-3 with TRBJ1-4; 7 bases match TRBD1. The CDR3 is 14 amino acids. Looked up from germline, CDR1 is ENHRY and CDR2 is SYGVKD. J was trimmed by 11 bases and V by 2 bases; bases with no gene match: 8. Written as DNA, the CDR3 is TGTGCCATCAGTGAGGACAGGGCCCCTCCGAAACTGTTTTTT. As protein: CAISEDRAPPKLFF.

This chain connects TRBV29-1 to TRBJ1-1, with 7 bases lining up with TRBD1. Trimming cost V 0 bases and J 0 bases; bases outside gene matches: 10. CDR1 is SQVTM and CDR2 is ANQGSEA in the germline V gene. The CDR3 is made up of 17 amino acids. CDR3 amino acids: CSVEESQTGNMNTEAFF. The CDR3 DNA follows: TGCAGCGTTGAAGAATCCCAGACAGGGAACATGAACACTGAAGCTTTCTTT. Full variable domain (rest looked up from reference TRBV29-1 and TRBJ1-1): SAVISQKPSRDICQRGTSLTIQCQVDSQVTMMFWYRQQPGQSLTLIATANQGSEATYESGFVIDKFPISRPNLTFSTLTVSNMSPEDSSIYLCSVEESQTGNMNTEAFFGQGTRLTVV.

The gene calls are TRBV2 and TRBJ2-3; 12 bases map to TRBD2. J gave up 8 bases and V 4 bases, and 10 bases lay outside the gene matches. Looked up from germline, CDR1 is SNHLY and CDR2 is FYNNEI. This CDR3 has 16 residues. CDR3 protein: CASSVLTSGSHRTQYF. The CDR3 nucleotides are TGTGCCAGCAGTGTGTTGACTAGCGGGAGTCACCGTACGCAGTATTTT. The whole variable domain, remainder taken from reference TRBV2 and TRBJ2-3, is EPEVTQTPSHQVTQMGQEVILRCVPISNHLYFYWYRQILGQKVEFLVSFYNNEISEKSEIFDDQFSVERPDGSNFTLKIRSTKLEDSAMYFCASSVLTSGSHRTQYFGPGTRLTVL.

The rearrangement links TRBV7-9 to TRBJ1-6; TRBD1 matches at 10 bases. After removal of 6 bases from V and 7 bases from J, the junction contained 15 bases not matched to a gene. Germline CDR1 and CDR2: SEHNR and FQNEAQ (reference sequence). The CDR3 consists of 18 residues. The chain's CDR3 is CASRPTGTGERRNSPLHF. For the CDR3, the DNA is TGTGCCAGCAGACCTACCGGGACAGGGGAAAGGAGGAATTCACCCCTCCACTTT.